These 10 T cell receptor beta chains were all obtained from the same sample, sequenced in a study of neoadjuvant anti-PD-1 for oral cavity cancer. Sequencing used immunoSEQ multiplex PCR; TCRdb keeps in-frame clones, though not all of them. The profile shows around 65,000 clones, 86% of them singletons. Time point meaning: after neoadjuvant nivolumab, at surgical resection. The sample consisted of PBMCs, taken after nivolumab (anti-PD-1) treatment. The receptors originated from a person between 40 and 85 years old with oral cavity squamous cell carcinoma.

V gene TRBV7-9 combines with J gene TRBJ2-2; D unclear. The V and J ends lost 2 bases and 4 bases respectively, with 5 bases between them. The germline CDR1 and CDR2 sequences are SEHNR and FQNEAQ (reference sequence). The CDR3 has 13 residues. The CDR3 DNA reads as TGTGCCAGCAGCTTACTATCCACCGGGGAGCTGTTTTTT. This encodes CASSLLSTGELFF.

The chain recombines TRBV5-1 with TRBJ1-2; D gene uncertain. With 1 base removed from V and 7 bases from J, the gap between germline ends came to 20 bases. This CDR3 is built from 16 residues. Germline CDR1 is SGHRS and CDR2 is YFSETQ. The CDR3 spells CASSLTADRPSGGYTF. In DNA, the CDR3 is TGCGCCAGCAGCTTGACTGCAGACCGACCCTCGGGTGGCTACACCTTC.

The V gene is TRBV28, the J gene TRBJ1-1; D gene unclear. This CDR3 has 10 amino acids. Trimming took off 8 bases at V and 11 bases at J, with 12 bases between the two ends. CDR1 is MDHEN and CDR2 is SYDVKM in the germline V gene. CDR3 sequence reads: CASSYREAFF. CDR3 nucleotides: TGTGCCAGCTCATACCGTGAGGCTTTCTTT.

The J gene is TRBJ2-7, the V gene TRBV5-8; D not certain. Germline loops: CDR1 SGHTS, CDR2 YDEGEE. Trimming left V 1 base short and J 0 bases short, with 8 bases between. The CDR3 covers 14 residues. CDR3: CASSLFEFSYEQYF. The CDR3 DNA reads TGTGCCAGCAGCTTGTTCGAGTTCTCCTACGAGCAGTACTTC.

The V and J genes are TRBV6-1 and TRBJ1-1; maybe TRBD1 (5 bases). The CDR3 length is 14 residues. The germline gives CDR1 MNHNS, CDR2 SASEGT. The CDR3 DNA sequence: TGTGCTCTATTGCCCCATCAGGGAGGGACTGAAGCTTTCTTT. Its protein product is CALLPHQGGTEAFF.

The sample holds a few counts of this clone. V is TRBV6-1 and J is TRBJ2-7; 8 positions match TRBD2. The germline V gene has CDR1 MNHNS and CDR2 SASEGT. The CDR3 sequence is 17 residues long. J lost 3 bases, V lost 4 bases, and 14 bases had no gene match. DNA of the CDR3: TGTGCCAGCAGTGCAACCCACAGTGGCCGGGGGGGCTACGAGCAGTACTTC. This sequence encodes CASSATHSGRGGYEQYF.

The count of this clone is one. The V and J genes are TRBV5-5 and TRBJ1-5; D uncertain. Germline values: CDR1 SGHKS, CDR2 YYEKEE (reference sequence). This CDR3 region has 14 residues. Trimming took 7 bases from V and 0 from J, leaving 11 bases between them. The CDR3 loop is CASEPGYSNQPQHF. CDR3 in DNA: TGTGCCAGCGAACCGGGATATAGCAATCAGCCCCAGCATTTT. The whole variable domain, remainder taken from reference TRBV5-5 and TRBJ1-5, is DAGVTQSPTHLIKTRGQQVTLRCSPISGHKSVSWYQQVLGQGPQFIFQYYEKEERGRGNFPDRFSARQFPNYSSELNVNALLLGDSALYLCASEPGYSNQPQHFGDGTRLSIL.

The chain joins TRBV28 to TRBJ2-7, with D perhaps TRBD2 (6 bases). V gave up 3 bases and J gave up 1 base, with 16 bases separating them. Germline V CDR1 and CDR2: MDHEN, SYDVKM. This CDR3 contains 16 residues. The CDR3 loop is CASSFPAWSGSYEQYF. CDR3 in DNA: TGTGCCAGCAGTTTCCCTGCGTGGAGCGGGTCCTACGAGCAGTACTTC.

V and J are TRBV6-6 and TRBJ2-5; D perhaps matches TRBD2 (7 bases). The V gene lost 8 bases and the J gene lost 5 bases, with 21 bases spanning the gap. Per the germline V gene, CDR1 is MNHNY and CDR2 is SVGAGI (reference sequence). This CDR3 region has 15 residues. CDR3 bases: TGTGCCAGCGTGGGGGGGGGCCACTACAGGGAGACCCAGTACTTC. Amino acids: CASVGGGHYRETQYF.

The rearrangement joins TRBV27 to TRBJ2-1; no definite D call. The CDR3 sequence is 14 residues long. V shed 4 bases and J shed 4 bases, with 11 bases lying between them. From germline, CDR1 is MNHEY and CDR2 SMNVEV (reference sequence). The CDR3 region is CASSSAAPYNEQFF. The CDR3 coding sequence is TGTGCCAGCAGTTCCGCGGCCCCGTACAATGAGCAGTTCTTC.